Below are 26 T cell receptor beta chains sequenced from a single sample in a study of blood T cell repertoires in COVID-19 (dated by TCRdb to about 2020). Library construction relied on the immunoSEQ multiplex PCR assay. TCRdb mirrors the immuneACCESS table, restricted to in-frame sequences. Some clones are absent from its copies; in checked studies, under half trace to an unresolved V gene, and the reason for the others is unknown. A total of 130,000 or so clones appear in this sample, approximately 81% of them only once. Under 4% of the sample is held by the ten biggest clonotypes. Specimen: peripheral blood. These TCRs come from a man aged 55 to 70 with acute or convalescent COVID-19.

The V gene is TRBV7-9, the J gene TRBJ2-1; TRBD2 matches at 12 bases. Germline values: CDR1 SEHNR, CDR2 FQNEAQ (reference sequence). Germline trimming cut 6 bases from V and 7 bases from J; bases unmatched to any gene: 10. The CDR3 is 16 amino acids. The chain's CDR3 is CASSPPGLAGWNEQFF. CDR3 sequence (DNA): TGTGCCAGCAGTCCACCGGGACTAGCGGGTTGGAATGAGCAGTTCTTC.

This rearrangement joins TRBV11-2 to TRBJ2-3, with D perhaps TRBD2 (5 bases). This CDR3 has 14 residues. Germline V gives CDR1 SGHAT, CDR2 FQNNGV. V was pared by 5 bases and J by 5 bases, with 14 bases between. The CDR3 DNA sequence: TGTGCCAGCAGCCAAACTAGGAGTATAGATACGCAGTATTTT. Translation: CASSQTRSIDTQYF.

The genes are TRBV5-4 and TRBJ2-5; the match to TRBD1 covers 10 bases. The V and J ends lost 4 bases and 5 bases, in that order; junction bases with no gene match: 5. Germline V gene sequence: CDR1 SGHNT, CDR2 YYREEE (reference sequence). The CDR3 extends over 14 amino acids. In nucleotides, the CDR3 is TGTGCCAGCAGCCAGACAGGGGGCATGGAGACCCAGTACTTC. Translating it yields CASSQTGGMETQYF. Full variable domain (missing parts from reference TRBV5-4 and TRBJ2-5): ETGVTQSPTHLIKTRGQQVTLRCSSQSGHNTVSWYQQALGQGPQFIFQYYREEENGRGNFPPRFSGLQFPNYSSELNVNALELDDSALYLCASSQTGGMETQYFGPGTRLLVL.

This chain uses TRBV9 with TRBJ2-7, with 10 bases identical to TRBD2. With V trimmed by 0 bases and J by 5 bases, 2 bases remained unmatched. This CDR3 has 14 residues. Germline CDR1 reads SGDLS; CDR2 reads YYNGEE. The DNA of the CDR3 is TGTGCCAGCAGCGTAGGAGCGGGAGGGGACGAGCAGTACTTC. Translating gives CASSVGAGGDEQYF.

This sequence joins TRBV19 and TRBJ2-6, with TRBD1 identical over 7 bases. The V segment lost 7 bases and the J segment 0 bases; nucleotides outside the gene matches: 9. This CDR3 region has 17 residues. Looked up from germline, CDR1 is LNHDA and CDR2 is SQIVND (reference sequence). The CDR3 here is CASKSSGQNSGANVLTF. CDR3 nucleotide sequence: TGTGCCAGTAAGAGTTCGGGACAGAACTCTGGGGCCAACGTCCTGACTTTC.

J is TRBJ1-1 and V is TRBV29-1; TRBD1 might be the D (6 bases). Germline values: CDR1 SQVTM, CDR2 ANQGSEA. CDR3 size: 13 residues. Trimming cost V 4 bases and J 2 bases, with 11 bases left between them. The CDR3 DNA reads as TGCAGCGTTGCAGGGGCCGCCAACACTGAAGCTTTCTTT. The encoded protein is CSVAGAANTEAFF.

The CDR3: CASSYSARNANNEQFF. The CDR3 DNA is TGTGCCAGCAGTTACTCAGCTAGGAATGCCAACAATGAGCAGTTCTTC. The V and J genes are TRBV6-2 or TRBV6-3 and TRBJ2-1; D remains ambiguous. V dropped 0 bases and J dropped 5 bases, with 14 bases sitting between them. CDR1 is MNHEY and CDR2 is SVGEGT in the germline V gene. CDR3 length: 16 amino acids.

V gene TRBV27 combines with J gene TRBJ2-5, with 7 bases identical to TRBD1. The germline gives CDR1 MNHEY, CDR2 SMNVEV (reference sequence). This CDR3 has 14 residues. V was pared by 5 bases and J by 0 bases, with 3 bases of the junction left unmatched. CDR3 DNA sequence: TGTGCCAGCAGTCCACAGGGGTACCAAGAGACCCAGTACTTC. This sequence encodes CASSPQGYQETQYF.

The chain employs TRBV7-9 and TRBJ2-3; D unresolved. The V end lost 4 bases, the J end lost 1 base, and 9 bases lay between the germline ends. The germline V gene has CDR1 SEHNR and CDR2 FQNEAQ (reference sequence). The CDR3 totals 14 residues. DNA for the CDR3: TGTGCCAGCAGCTCTTCCAGCGGCACAGATACGCAGTATTTT. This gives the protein CASSSSSGTDTQYF.

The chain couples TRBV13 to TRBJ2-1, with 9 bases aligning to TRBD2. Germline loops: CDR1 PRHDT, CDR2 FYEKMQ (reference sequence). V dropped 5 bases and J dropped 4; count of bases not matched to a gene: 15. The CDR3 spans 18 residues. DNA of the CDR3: TGTGCCAGCAGCCCCCACCCGAGGGGTAGCGGGAGTTACAATGAGCAGTTCTTC. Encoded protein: CASSPHPRGSGSYNEQFF.

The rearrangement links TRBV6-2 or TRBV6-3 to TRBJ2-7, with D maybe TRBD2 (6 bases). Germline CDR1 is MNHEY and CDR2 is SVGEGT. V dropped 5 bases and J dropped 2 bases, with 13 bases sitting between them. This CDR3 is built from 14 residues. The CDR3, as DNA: TGTGCCAGCAGTGGGGCAGGGAGGCCCTACGAGCAGTACTTC. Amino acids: CASSGAGRPYEQYF.

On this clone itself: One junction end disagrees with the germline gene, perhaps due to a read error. DNA of the CDR3: TGTGCCACCAGTCCGGGACAGGGGTACAATGAGCAGTTCTTC. Translated, it gives CATSPGQGYNEQFF. The chain joins TRBV10-3 to TRBJ2-1; 10 nucleotides match TRBD1. CDR1 is ENHRY and CDR2 is SYGVKD in the germline V gene. CDR3 length: 14 amino acids.

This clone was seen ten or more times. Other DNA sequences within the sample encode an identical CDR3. Here the CDR3 reads CASGGGLKREQYF. CDR3 nucleotide sequence: TGTGCCTCGGGGGGAGGGCTAAAGCGCGAGCAGTACTTC. This chain joins TRBV9 and TRBJ2-7; TRBD2 aligns across 7 bases. Germline V lookup: CDR1 SGDLS, CDR2 YYNGEE. After removal of 10 bases from V and 6 bases from J, the junction contained 13 bases not matched to a gene. The CDR3 sequence is 13 residues long.

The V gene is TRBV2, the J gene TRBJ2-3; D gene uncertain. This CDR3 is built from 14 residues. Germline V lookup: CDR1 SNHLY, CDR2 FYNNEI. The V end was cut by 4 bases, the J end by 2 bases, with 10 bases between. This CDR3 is CASSGGLNTDTQYF. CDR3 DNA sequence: TGTGCCAGCAGTGGAGGATTGAACACAGATACGCAGTATTTT. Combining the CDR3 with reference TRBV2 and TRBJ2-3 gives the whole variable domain EPEVTQTPSHQVTQMGQEVILRCVPISNHLYFYWYRQILGQKVEFLVSFYNNEISEKSEIFDDQFSVERPDGSNFTLKIRSTKLEDSAMYFCASSGGLNTDTQYFGPGTRLTVL.

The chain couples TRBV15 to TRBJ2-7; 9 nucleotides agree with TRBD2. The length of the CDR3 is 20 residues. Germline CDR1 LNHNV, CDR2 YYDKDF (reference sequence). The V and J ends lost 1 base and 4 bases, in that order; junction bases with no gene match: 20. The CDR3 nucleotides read TGTGCCACCAGCAGAGGTCCCAGCGGGGGCGGGAGGGCCAGTGTTTACGAGCAGTACTTC. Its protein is CATSRGPSGGGRASVYEQYF.

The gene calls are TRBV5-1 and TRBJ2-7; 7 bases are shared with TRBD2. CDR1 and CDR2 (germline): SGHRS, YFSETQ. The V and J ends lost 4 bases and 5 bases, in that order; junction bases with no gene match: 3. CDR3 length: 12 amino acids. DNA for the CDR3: TGCGCCAGCAGCCTCCGGGGGGACGAGCAGTACTTC. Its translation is CASSLRGDEQYF. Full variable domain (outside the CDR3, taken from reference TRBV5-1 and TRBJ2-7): KAGVTQTPRYLIKTRGQQVTLSCSPISGHRSVSWYQQTPGQGLQFLFEYFSETQRNKGNFPGRFSGRQFSNSRSEMNVSTLELGDSALYLCASSLRGDEQYFGPGTRLTVT.

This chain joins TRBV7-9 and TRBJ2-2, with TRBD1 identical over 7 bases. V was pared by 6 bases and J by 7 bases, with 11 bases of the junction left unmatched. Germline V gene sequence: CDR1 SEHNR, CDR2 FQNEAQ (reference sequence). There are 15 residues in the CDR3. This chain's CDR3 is CASRPKTGSVGELFF. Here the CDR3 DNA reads TGTGCCAGCAGACCTAAGACAGGGTCTGTCGGGGAGCTGTTTTTT.

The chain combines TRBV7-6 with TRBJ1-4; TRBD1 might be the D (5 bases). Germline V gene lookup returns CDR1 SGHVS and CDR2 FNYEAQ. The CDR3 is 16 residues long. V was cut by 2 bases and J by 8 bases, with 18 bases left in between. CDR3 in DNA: TGTGCCAGCAGCTTACTAGTGTCAGGGATGGGGGAAAAACTGTTTTTT. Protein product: CASSLLVSGMGEKLFF.

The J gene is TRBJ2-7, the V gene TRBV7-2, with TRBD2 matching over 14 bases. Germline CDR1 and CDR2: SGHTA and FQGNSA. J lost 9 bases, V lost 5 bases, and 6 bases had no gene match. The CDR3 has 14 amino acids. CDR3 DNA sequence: TGTGCCAGCAGCCCGGGACTAGCGGGAGACGCGCAGTACTTC. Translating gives CASSPGLAGDAQYF.

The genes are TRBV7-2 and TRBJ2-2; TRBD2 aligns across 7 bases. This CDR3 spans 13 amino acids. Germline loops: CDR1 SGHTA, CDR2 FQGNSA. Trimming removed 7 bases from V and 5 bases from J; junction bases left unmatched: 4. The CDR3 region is CASTGRSTGELFF. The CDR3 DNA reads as TGTGCCAGCACCGGGAGGAGTACCGGGGAGCTGTTTTTT.

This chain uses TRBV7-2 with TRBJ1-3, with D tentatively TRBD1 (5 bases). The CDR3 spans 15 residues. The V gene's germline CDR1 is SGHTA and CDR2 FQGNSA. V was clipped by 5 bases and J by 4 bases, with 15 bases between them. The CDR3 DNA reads TGTGCCAGCAGCACGGTCCGGGGGTTCGGAAACACCATATATTTT. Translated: CASSTVRGFGNTIYF. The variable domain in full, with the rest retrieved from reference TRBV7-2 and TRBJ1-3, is GAGVSQSPSNKVTEKGKDVELRCDPISGHTALYWYRQSLGQGLEFLIYFQGNSAPDKSGLPSDRFSAERTGGSVSTLTIQRTQQEDSAVYLCASSTVRGFGNTIYFGEGSWLTVV.

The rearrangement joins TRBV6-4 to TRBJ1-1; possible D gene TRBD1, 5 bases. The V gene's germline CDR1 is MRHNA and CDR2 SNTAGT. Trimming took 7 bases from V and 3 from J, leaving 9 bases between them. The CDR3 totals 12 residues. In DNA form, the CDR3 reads TGTGCCAGCAAGGGGCGAGACACTGAAGCTTTCTTT. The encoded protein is CASKGRDTEAFF.

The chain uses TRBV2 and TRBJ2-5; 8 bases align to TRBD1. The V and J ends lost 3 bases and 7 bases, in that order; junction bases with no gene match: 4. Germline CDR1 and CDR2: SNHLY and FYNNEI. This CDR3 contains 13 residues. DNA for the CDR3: TGTGCCAGCAGTGACAGGGGGCTTGGGACCCAGTACTTC. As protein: CASSDRGLGTQYF.

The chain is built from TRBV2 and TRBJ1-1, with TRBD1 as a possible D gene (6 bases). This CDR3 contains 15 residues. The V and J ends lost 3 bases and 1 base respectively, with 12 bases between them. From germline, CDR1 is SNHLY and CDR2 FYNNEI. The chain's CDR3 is CASSDPWTANTEAFF. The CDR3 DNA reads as TGTGCCAGCAGTGATCCTTGGACAGCGAACACTGAAGCTTTCTTT.

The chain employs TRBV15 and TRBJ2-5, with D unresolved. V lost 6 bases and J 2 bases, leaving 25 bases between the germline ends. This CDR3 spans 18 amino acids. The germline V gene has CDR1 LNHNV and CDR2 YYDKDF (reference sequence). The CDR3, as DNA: TGTGCCACCAGACGAGCGAGGAGTTTGATGGAGAGGCAAGAGACCCAGTACTTC. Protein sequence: CATRRARSLMERQETQYF.

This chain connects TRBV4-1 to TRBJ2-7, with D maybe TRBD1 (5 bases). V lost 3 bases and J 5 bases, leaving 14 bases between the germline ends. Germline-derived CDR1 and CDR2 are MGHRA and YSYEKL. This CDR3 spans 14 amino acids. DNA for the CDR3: TGCGCCAGCAGCCAGACAGCCCCTCAAGACGAGCAGTACTTC. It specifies CASSQTAPQDEQYF.